Below are 32 T cell receptor beta chains sequenced from a single sample in a study of long-term antiretroviral therapy in people with HIV. They ran version v3.0 of the immunoSEQ assay at survey level. Data came from immunoSEQ multiplex PCR; TCRdb stores just in-frame clones and leaves some out. In the table there are more than 25,000 clones, approximately 90% of which are singletons. Sample: unsorted PBMCs, taken 1.8 years after starting antiretroviral therapy. Receptors originate from a woman aged 18-35 years with HIV.

The chain uses TRBV19 and TRBJ2-7; D tentatively reads TRBD1 or TRBD2 (6 bases each). Between the trimmed V and J ends, which lost 5 bases and 2 bases, there was a span of 22 bases. Germline CDR1 and CDR2: LNHDA and SQIVND (reference sequence). This CDR3 spans 17 amino acids. The CDR3 sequence: CASSRGPRGITTYEQYF. The CDR3 DNA follows: TGTGCCAGTAGTCGGGGGCCTAGGGGTATAACAACCTACGAGCAGTACTTC.

This CDR3 reads CASSLSGTGVYGYTF. CDR3 DNA: TGTGCCAGCAGCTTAAGTGGGACAGGGGTATATGGCTACACCTTC. The chain has TRBV7-3 and TRBJ1-2; 10 bases are a match to TRBD1. V trimming: 1 base; J trimming: 5 bases; junction bases outside the gene matches: 4. Per the germline V gene, CDR1 is SGHTA and CDR2 is FQGTGA. This CDR3 is 15 amino acids long.

The DNA for the CDR3 is TGTGCCAGCACCTCAGACAACACTGAAGCTTTCTTT. This sequence encodes CASTSDNTEAFF. The chain couples TRBV28 to TRBJ1-1, with D unclear. The CDR3 covers 12 residues. V was shortened by 7 bases and J by 2 bases, with 8 bases between the two germline ends. CDR1 is MDHEN, CDR2 SYDVKM, per germline.

The chain has TRBV7-2 and TRBJ2-5; TRBD2 matches 12 bases. V lost 5 bases and J lost 2; bases outside the gene matches: 6. This CDR3 comprises 16 residues. CDR1 is SGHTA, CDR2 FQGNSA, per germline. The CDR3 DNA follows: TGTGCCAGCAGCCTGCGACTAGCGGGGGCACAAGAGACCCAGTACTTC. Residues: CASSLRLAGAQETQYF. The variable domain in full, completed from reference TRBV7-2 and TRBJ2-5, reads GAGVSQSPSNKVTEKGKDVELRCDPISGHTALYWYRQSLGQGLEFLIYFQGNSAPDKSGLPSDRFSAERTGGSVSTLTIQRTQQEDSAVYLCASSLRLAGAQETQYFGPGTRLLVL.

This chain uses TRBV9 with TRBJ2-6, with unresolved D. CDR1 and CDR2 from the germline V gene are SGDLS and YYNGEE. The CDR3 is 19 residues long. V gave up 0 bases and J gave up 0 bases, with 16 bases separating them. Written as DNA, the CDR3 is TGTGCCAGCAGCGTAGACCCTAAGGCAGAATCCTCTGGGGCCAACGTCCTGACTTTC. Translated: CASSVDPKAESSGANVLTF. The full variable domain, rest sourced from reference TRBV9 and TRBJ2-6, is DSGVTQTPKHLITATGQRVTLRCSPRSGDLSVYWYQQSLDQGLQFLIQYYNGEERAKGNILERFSAQQFPDLHSELNLSSLELGDSALYFCASSVDPKAESSGANVLTFGAGSRLTVL.

The V and J genes are TRBV7-9 and TRBJ2-3; 7 nucleotides line up with TRBD1. V was pared by 3 bases and J by 0 bases, with 6 bases of the junction left unmatched. Germline V gene lookup returns CDR1 SEHNR and CDR2 FQNEAQ (reference sequence). The CDR3 totals 16 residues. CDR3 DNA sequence: TGTGCCAGCAGCTTTGGCGACAGGGATAGCACAGATACGCAGTATTTT. This translates into CASSFGDRDSTDTQYF.

The chain combines TRBV28 with TRBJ1-4, with 8 nucleotides matching TRBD1. V was pared by 8 bases and J by 6 bases, with 8 bases of the junction left unmatched. CDR1 and CDR2 (germline): MDHEN, SYDVKM. The CDR3 has 14 residues. CDR3 in DNA: TGTGCCAGCTACGGCAGGGGGCTGGATGAAAAACTGTTTTTT. Its protein product is CASYGRGLDEKLFF.

This clone was picked up one time. The chain has TRBV6-6 and TRBJ2-7; TRBD1 is a possible D gene (6 bases). Trimming pared 5 bases from V and 0 bases from J, leaving 17 bases between. From germline, CDR1 is MNHNY and CDR2 SVGAGI (reference sequence). This CDR3 region has 16 residues. The CDR3 protein is CASSGGQSLDSYEQYF. The DNA for the CDR3 is TGTGCCAGCAGTGGAGGACAGTCTCTAGACTCCTACGAGCAGTACTTC.

V and J are TRBV6-5 and TRBJ2-1, with TRBD2 identical over 12 bases. This CDR3 region has 16 residues. V lost 3 bases, J lost 7 bases, and 7 bases stayed unmatched. CDR1 MNHEY and CDR2 SVGAGI come from the germline V gene. CDR3: CASSYGLAGGSNEQFF. CDR3 DNA: TGTGCCAGCAGTTATGGTCTAGCGGGAGGGTCAAATGAGCAGTTCTTC.

The sample holds one count of this clone. This chain uses TRBV2 with TRBJ1-2; D is possibly TRBD1 (5 bases). The CDR3 runs 14 residues. The germline gives CDR1 SNHLY, CDR2 FYNNEI. With 8 bases removed from V and 0 bases from J, the gap between germline ends came to 13 bases. This chain's CDR3 is CASGGTEANYGYTF. In DNA form, the CDR3 reads TGTGCCAGCGGAGGGACGGAAGCTAACTATGGCTACACCTTC. Drawing the rest from reference TRBV2 and TRBJ1-2, the complete variable domain is EPEVTQTPSHQVTQMGQEVILRCVPISNHLYFYWYRQILGQKVEFLVSFYNNEISEKSEIFDDQFSVERPDGSNFTLKIRSTKLEDSAMYFCASGGTEANYGYTFGSGTRLTVV.

This chain connects TRBV27 to TRBJ2-1; TRBD2 is a possible D gene (6 bases). This CDR3 contains 15 residues. Germline CDR1 reads MNHEY; CDR2 reads SMNVEV (reference sequence). V was clipped by 8 bases and J by 6 bases, with 20 bases between them. For the CDR3, the DNA is TGTGCCAGCGCTCGTCGGACTACGGGTGTCAATGAGCAGTTCTTC. Translation gives CASARRTTGVNEQFF.

The gene calls are TRBV25-1 and TRBJ1-6; 7 bases are shared with TRBD1. The V segment lost 4 bases and the J segment 15 bases; nucleotides outside the gene matches: 6. The CDR3 loop spans 12 amino acids. Germline V gene data show CDR1 as MGHDK and CDR2 as SYGVNS. CDR3 residues: CASSGGTVYLHF. The CDR3 DNA reads as TGTGCCAGCAGTGGGGGGACAGTGTACCTCCACTTT. Drawing the rest from reference TRBV25-1 and TRBJ1-6, the complete variable domain is EADIYQTPRYLVIGTGKKITLECSQTMGHDKMYWYQQDPGMELHLIHYSYGVNSTEKGDLSSESTVSRIRTEHFPLTLESARPSHTSQYLCASSGGTVYLHFGNGTRLTVT.

This clone was observed a handful of times. The rearrangement joins TRBV2 to TRBJ1-2; possible D gene TRBD1, 5 bases. This CDR3 is 13 amino acids long. The V gene lost 6 bases and the J gene lost 8 bases, with 16 bases spanning the gap. CDR1 and CDR2 (germline): SNHLY, FYNNEI. DNA for the CDR3: TGTGCCAGCAGCGATATGACGGGGGAGGGCTACACCTTC. Amino acids: CASSDMTGEGYTF.

Of note for this clone: This CDR3 fails to terminate in the conserved phenylalanine or tryptophan, so it likely reflects a read error. The DNA is omitted, as the CDR3 cannot be located on it reliably, and the CDR3 follows TCRdb's listing. This rearrangement joins TRBV10-3 to TRBJ2-7; the table gives TRBD2 as D, unverified against the DNA. The germline V gene has CDR1 ENHRY and CDR2 SYGVKD. Including both end residues, the CDR3 is 13 amino acids long. The CDR3 sequence is CAISESTGVVIGI.

The rearrangement links TRBV28 to TRBJ1-6; possible D gene TRBD1, 5 bases. Germline V lookup: CDR1 MDHEN, CDR2 SYDVKM. With 6 bases removed from V and 7 bases from J, the gap between germline ends came to 13 bases. This CDR3 region has 14 residues. The CDR3 reads CASRRGTWNSPLHF. CDR3 DNA: TGTGCCAGCAGGCGCGGGACGTGGAATTCACCCCTCCACTTT. Together with reference TRBV28 and TRBJ1-6, the CDR3 gives the full variable domain: DVKVTQSSRYLVKRTGEKVFLECVQDMDHENMFWYRQDPGLGLRLIYFSYDVKMKEKGDIPEGYSVSREKKERFSLILESASTNQTSMYLCASRRGTWNSPLHFGNGTRLTVT.

The chain employs TRBV7-2 and TRBJ2-5, with 10 bases fitting TRBD2. J lost 1 base, V lost 3 bases, and 11 bases had no gene match. Germline loops: CDR1 SGHTA, CDR2 FQGNSA. CDR3 length: 18 amino acids. The CDR3 here is CASSFRAGTSASQETQYF. Written as DNA, the CDR3 is TGTGCCAGCAGCTTTAGGGCCGGGACTAGCGCCTCCCAAGAGACCCAGTACTTC.

The rearrangement joins TRBV28 to TRBJ1-1, with 7 bases that match TRBD1. The CDR3 runs to 12 residues. V lost 2 bases and J lost 8; bases outside the gene matches: 2. Germline V gene lookup returns CDR1 MDHEN and CDR2 SYDVKM. The CDR3 region is CASSLTGEEAFF. CDR3 DNA sequence: TGTGCCAGCAGTTTAACAGGGGAGGAAGCTTTCTTT.

This clone showed up just once. The chain links TRBV9 to TRBJ1-2, with TRBD1 matching over 12 bases. CDR1 and CDR2 (germline): SGDLS, YYNGEE. This CDR3 spans 14 amino acids. V lost 3 bases to trimming and J lost 5 bases; unmatched junction nucleotides: 2. As DNA, the CDR3 is TGTGCCAGCAGCGCGGGACAGGGGGCTTATGGCTACACCTTC. It is translated as CASSAGQGAYGYTF.

The rearrangement uses TRBV9 and TRBJ2-2; 12 bases match TRBD2. The CDR3 is 16 residues long. J was trimmed by 6 bases and V by 3 bases; bases with no gene match: 6. In germline, CDR1 is SGDLS, CDR2 YYNGEE. The CDR3 DNA follows: TGTGCCAGCAGCGGGACTAGCGGGACCTGGCCCGGGGAGCTGTTTTTT. Translation: CASSGTSGTWPGELFF.

This rearrangement joins TRBV27 to TRBJ2-2; TRBD2 might be the D (5 bases). V was cut by 7 bases and J by 0 bases, with 21 bases left in between. Germline V gene lookup returns CDR1 MNHEY and CDR2 SMNVEV (reference sequence). The CDR3 length is 18 residues. As DNA, the CDR3 is TGTGCCAGCACCCCAGGTTGGGGAGACTATGCGAACACCGGGGAGCTGTTTTTT. Its protein product is CASTPGWGDYANTGELFF.

The chain links TRBV27 to TRBJ2-1; 10 bases agree with TRBD2. In germline, CDR1 is MNHEY, CDR2 SMNVEV (reference sequence). The ends lost 0 bases at V and 0 bases at J; junction bases unmatched: 11. This CDR3 is built from 20 residues. DNA for the CDR3: TGTGCCAGCAGTTTATCGTCGTCTAGCGGGAGTGGTCGCTCCTACAATGAGCAGTTCTTC. Residues: CASSLSSSSGSGRSYNEQFF.

The rearrangement links TRBV5-8 to TRBJ2-3; TRBD1 matches 8 bases. V gave up 1 base and J gave up 2 bases; unmatched junction bases: 3. This CDR3 contains 15 residues. From germline, CDR1 is SGHTS and CDR2 YDEGEE. Here the CDR3 DNA reads TGTGCCAGCAGCTTGCTGGGACAGGACACAGATACGCAGTATTTT. Protein product: CASSLLGQDTDTQYF.

The J gene is TRBJ2-7, the V gene TRBV6-1; D call uncertain. CDR1 and CDR2 (germline): MNHNS, SASEGT. V was shortened by 5 bases and J by 7 bases, with 9 bases between the two germline ends. The CDR3 has 11 residues. Here the CDR3 DNA reads TGTGCCAGCAGTCCCGAACGAGAGCAGTACTTC. Translated, it gives CASSPEREQYF.

The chain joins TRBV7-8 to TRBJ2-3; 8 bases fit TRBD1. The CDR3 has 16 amino acids. Germline CDR1 reads SGHVS; CDR2 reads FQNEAQ. V gave up 5 bases and J gave up 6 bases; unmatched junction bases: 13. CDR3 nucleotide sequence: TGTGCCAGCAGCCAGCAGGGACAGGTTGTAAGGGATACGCAGTATTTT. Protein product: CASSQQGQVVRDTQYF.

This rearrangement joins TRBV10-3 to TRBJ1-1; the D is unclear. CDR1 is ENHRY, CDR2 SYGVKD, per germline. The germline V and J ends were trimmed by 0 bases and 1 base, with 9 bases remaining between them. This CDR3 comprises 15 residues. The CDR3 protein is CAISESDGPNTEAFF. In nucleotides, the CDR3 is TGTGCCATCAGTGAGTCCGACGGGCCGAACACTGAAGCTTTCTTT.

The chain joins TRBV28 to TRBJ2-3, with 12 positions matching TRBD2. The CDR3 is made up of 15 amino acids. V gave up 5 bases and J gave up 4 bases; unmatched junction bases: 4. Germline values: CDR1 MDHEN, CDR2 SYDVKM. The CDR3 loop reads CASSPRLAGADTQYF. The CDR3 DNA is TGTGCCAGCAGTCCTCGACTAGCGGGAGCAGATACGCAGTATTTT.

The chain couples TRBV7-2 to TRBJ2-5; 7 bases are a match to TRBD1. CDR3 length: 15 amino acids. From germline, CDR1 is SGHTA and CDR2 FQGNSA. Trimming removed 5 bases from V and 5 bases from J; junction bases left unmatched: 11. CDR3 DNA: TGTGCCAGCAGCCTTTATGACAGGGCTGACGAGACCCAGTACTTC. Its protein product is CASSLYDRADETQYF.

V and J are TRBV19 and TRBJ1-5; the D gene is possibly TRBD1 (6 bases). The germline gives CDR1 LNHDA, CDR2 SQIVND (reference sequence). V lost 5 bases and J lost 4, with 15 bases in between. The CDR3 runs to 15 residues. DNA for the CDR3: TGTGCCAGTAGTCCCTGGGGACATCATAATCAGCCCCAGCATTTT. This gives the protein CASSPWGHHNQPQHF.

The rearrangement links TRBV7-9 to TRBJ2-3; TRBD2 matches 7 bases. V lost 5 bases to trimming and J lost 2 bases; unmatched junction nucleotides: 4. The CDR3 sequence is 14 residues long. Germline loops: CDR1 SEHNR, CDR2 FQNEAQ (reference sequence). The CDR3 DNA is TGTGCCAGCAGCGCCAGCGGGAACACAGATACGCAGTATTTT. Translation gives CASSASGNTDTQYF. Combining the CDR3 with reference TRBV7-9 and TRBJ2-3 gives the whole variable domain DTGVSQNPRHKITKRGQNVTFRCDPISEHNRLYWYRQTLGQGPEFLTYFQNEAQLEKSRLLSDRFSAERPKGSFSTLEIQRTEQGDSAMYLCASSASGNTDTQYFGPGTRLTVL.

The V gene is TRBV28, the J gene TRBJ2-3, with TRBD2 matching 9 bases. Trimming took 5 bases from V and 3 from J; bases not matched to a gene: 6. Germline V gene lookup returns CDR1 MDHEN and CDR2 SYDVKM. This CDR3 has 15 amino acids. CDR3 nucleotide sequence: TGTGCCAGCAGTGGAGGAAGCGGGAGGACAGATACGCAGTATTTT. This gives the protein CASSGGSGRTDTQYF.

The J gene is TRBJ2-7, the V gene TRBV4-1, with D unclear. Trimming left V 2 bases short and J 5 bases short, with 22 bases between. The CDR3 is made up of 17 amino acids. The germline V gene encodes CDR1 MGHRA and CDR2 YSYEKL. The CDR3 reads CASSQPRASRNLNEQYF. CDR3 nucleotide sequence: TGCGCCAGCAGCCAACCCCGGGCCAGCCGGAATTTGAACGAGCAGTACTTC.

V gene TRBV6-1 combines with J gene TRBJ1-1; D is undetermined. CDR1 and CDR2 from the germline V gene are MNHNS and SASEGT. With 5 bases removed from V and 0 bases from J, the gap between germline ends came to 7 bases. This CDR3 contains 13 residues. Here the CDR3 reads CASSRLLNTEAFF. As DNA, the CDR3 is TGTGCCAGCAGTCGTCTCTTGAACACTGAAGCTTTCTTT.